This passage covers 32 T cell receptor beta chains from one sample sequenced in a study of beta chain features in type 1 diabetes. Study-wide results and limits: Shorter TCRB CDR3s, moderately but significantly so, were found in Type 1 diabetes patients in all four CD4+ subsets.

Sequenced material consisted of expressed TCRB transcripts (all of the isolated RNA was reverse transcribed). TCRdb's table, derived via immunoSEQ multiplex PCR, lists solely in-frame clones and lacks some. The sample contains about 160,000 clones, roughly 8% of which appear only once. These receptors have no identified antigens. Material for sequencing was central memory CD4+ T cells from blood. These receptors were taken from a woman between 18 and 29 years old with type 1 diabetes.

The CDR3 loop reads CASKSREENSPLHF. For the CDR3, the DNA is TGTGCCAGCAAAAGCCGGGAGGAGAATTCACCCCTCCACTTT. V usage is TRBV27 and J usage is TRBJ1-6; D remains unclear. The V and J ends lost 7 bases and 7 bases respectively, with 14 bases between them. Germline lookup yields CDR1 MNHEY and CDR2 SMNVEV (reference sequence). The CDR3 is 14 amino acids.

In this sample, this clone turned up a few times. V usage is TRBV4-1 and J usage is TRBJ1-5; 8 nucleotides align to TRBD1. The CDR3 is made up of 15 amino acids. CDR1 MGHRA and CDR2 YSYEKL come from the germline V gene. Germline trimming cut 2 bases from V and 8 bases from J; bases unmatched to any gene: 8. CDR3 residues: CASSQNGQGWEPQHF. CDR3 DNA: TGCGCCAGCAGCCAAAACGGACAGGGATGGGAGCCCCAGCATTTT.

The chain carries TRBV9 and TRBJ2-5; 7 bases match TRBD2. J gave up 3 bases and V 6 bases, and 11 bases lay outside the gene matches. Looked up from germline, CDR1 is SGDLS and CDR2 is YYNGEE. The CDR3 runs to 15 residues. Here the CDR3 DNA reads TGTGCCAGCACCCTCGCCGGGACTATGGAAGAGACCCAGTACTTC. This sequence encodes CASTLAGTMEETQYF.

This clone came up a few times. V is TRBV21-1 and J is TRBJ2-1; the D call in the table, TRBD2, was not verified against the DNA. TRBV21-1 is labeled a pseudogene. This CDR3 is 14 amino acids long. CDR3 loop: CAWCSGGDYNEQFF. The DNA of the CDR3 is TGTGCCTGGTGTAGCGGGGGAGATTACAATGAGCAGTTCTTC.

This clone showed up just a few times. The chain is built from TRBV9 and TRBJ2-2; D uncertain. The CDR3 has 12 amino acids. V lost 1 base and J 7 bases, leaving 5 bases between the germline ends. The germline V gene has CDR1 SGDLS and CDR2 YYNGEE. This CDR3 is CASSVLFGELFF. DNA of the CDR3: TGTGCCAGCAGCGTACTTTTCGGGGAGCTGTTTTTT. The whole variable domain, filled in from reference TRBV9 and TRBJ2-2, reads DSGVTQTPKHLITATGQRVTLRCSPRSGDLSVYWYQQSLDQGLQFLIQYYNGEERAKGNILERFSAQQFPDLHSELNLSSLELGDSALYFCASSVLFGELFFGEGSRLTVL.

This clone was seen ten or more times. The V call is TRBV9, the J call TRBJ2-1, with 8 bases that match TRBD2. This CDR3 is 13 amino acids long. Per germline, CDR1 SGDLS and CDR2 YYNGEE. Losses at the gene ends were 3 bases for V and 12 bases for J; bases not matched to a gene: 8. CDR3 nucleotide sequence: TGTGCCAGCAGCGGGGCAGGGACTAGTAGGCAGTTCTTC. This gives the protein CASSGAGTSRQFF.

This chain uses TRBV6-5 with TRBJ1-2; the D gene is possibly TRBD1 (5 bases). With 0 bases removed from V and 3 bases from J, the gap between germline ends came to 11 bases. The CDR3 is made up of 15 amino acids. Germline assignment: CDR1 MNHEY and CDR2 SVGAGI. CDR3 DNA sequence: TGTGCCAGCAGTTACTCCAATCCGACAGACTATGGCTACACCTTC. It encodes CASSYSNPTDYGYTF.

The table lists this clone with a few counts. This chain joins TRBV29-1 and TRBJ2-7; possible D gene TRBD2, 6 bases. In germline, CDR1 is SQVTM, CDR2 ANQGSEA. CDR3 length equals 12 residues. The V end was cut by 4 bases, the J end by 6 bases, with 13 bases between. CDR3 sequence (DNA): TGCAGCGTTGCCCCTAGCGTCGGCGAGCAGTACTTC. This gives the protein CSVAPSVGEQYF.

This clone was picked up a small number of times. The rearrangement links TRBV11-3 to TRBJ2-1, with D maybe TRBD2 (6 bases). Germline V lookup: CDR1 SGHNT, CDR2 YENEEA. The CDR3 runs to 12 residues. V gave up 0 bases and J gave up 12 bases, with 9 bases separating them. CDR3 sequence (DNA): TGTGCCAGCAGCTTAGACGGGACTCGGCAGTTCTTC. Amino acid sequence: CASSLDGTRQFF.

This clone showed up just a few times. V is TRBV18 and J is TRBJ2-4; 10 bases are a match to TRBD1. CDR3 length: 15 amino acids. V lost 3 bases and J lost 8; bases outside the gene matches: 7. CDR1 and CDR2 from the germline V gene are KGHSH and LQKENI. The CDR3: CASSPRDRGLDIQYF. The CDR3 nucleotides are TGTGCCAGCTCACCCCGGGACAGGGGTTTGGACATTCAGTACTTC. The complete variable domain, with remaining parts taken from reference TRBV18 and TRBJ2-4, reads NAGVMQNPRHLVRRRGQEARLRCSPMKGHSHVYWYRQLPEEGLKFMVYLQKENIIDESGMPKERFSAEFPKEGPSILRIQQVVRGDSAAYFCASSPRDRGLDIQYFGAGTRLSVL.

The chain carries TRBV28 and TRBJ2-7; 8 bases are a match to TRBD2. From germline, CDR1 is MDHEN and CDR2 SYDVKM. CDR3 length: 12 amino acids. V was pared by 5 bases and J by 13 bases, with 10 bases of the junction left unmatched. CDR3 DNA sequence: TGTGCCAGCAGTCCGGGGCATGCGGGGGGATACTTC. This gives the protein CASSPGHAGGYF.

This clone was counted between two and nine times. The rearrangement uses TRBV25-1 and TRBJ1-1, with D unresolved. The V and J ends lost 7 bases and 3 bases respectively, with 15 bases between them. Per the germline V gene, CDR1 is MGHDK and CDR2 is SYGVNS. This CDR3 contains 14 residues. The CDR3 loop reads CASTPAATHTEAFF. For the CDR3, the DNA is TGTGCCAGCACCCCGGCGGCAACGCACACTGAAGCTTTCTTT.

This chain connects TRBV7-2 to TRBJ1-4; a possible D gene is TRBD1 (5 bases). V was shortened by 5 bases and J by 8 bases, with 18 bases between the two germline ends. Germline CDR1 and CDR2: SGHTA and FQGNSA. The CDR3 has 15 residues. The CDR3 bases are TGTGCCAGCAGCCTAGGGCGGGGGGTTCAGGAAAAACTGTTTTTT. It translates to CASSLGRGVQEKLFF.

The table lists this clone with a few counts. This chain links TRBV6-6 with TRBJ2-4; no clear D gene. Germline V gene data show CDR1 as MNHNY and CDR2 as SVGAGI (reference sequence). Trimming left V 2 bases short and J 2 bases short, with 4 bases between. CDR3 length: 13 amino acids. The CDR3 nucleotides are TGTGCCAGCAGTTACCCGTCCAAAAACATTCAGTACTTC. As protein: CASSYPSKNIQYF.

This clone was seen a few times. The chain is built from TRBV7-2 and TRBJ2-7, with TRBD1 matching 7 bases. J was trimmed by 4 bases and V by 7 bases; bases with no gene match: 13. This CDR3 region has 15 residues. Per the germline V gene, CDR1 is SGHTA and CDR2 is FQGNSA. The CDR3 is CASIRRPGQPYEQYF. The CDR3 DNA is TGTGCCAGCATTCGAAGGCCGGGACAGCCTTACGAGCAGTACTTC.

This clone was picked up a small number of times. The rearrangement links TRBV7-2 to TRBJ2-7; 11 bases are a match to TRBD2. The CDR3 is 15 amino acids. The V gene end was trimmed by 5 bases and the J gene end by 3 bases; junction bases not matched to a gene: 6. CDR1 is SGHTA, CDR2 FQGNSA, per germline. CDR3 in amino acids: CASSPSGTSGYEQYF. The CDR3 region has the DNA TGTGCCAGCAGCCCGTCCGGGACTAGCGGCTACGAGCAGTACTTC.

This clone appeared a few times. The CDR3 DNA sequence: TGTGCCAGCAAGAGGAACACCATATATTTT. It encodes CASKRNTIYF. J is TRBJ1-3 and V is TRBV28; no firm D call. V was cut by 7 bases and J by 7 bases, with 5 bases left in between. The CDR3 extends over 10 amino acids. Germline assignment: CDR1 MDHEN and CDR2 SYDVKM. Using reference TRBV28 and TRBJ1-3 for the parts outside the CDR3, the full variable domain is DVKVTQSSRYLVKRTGEKVFLECVQDMDHENMFWYRQDPGLGLRLIYFSYDVKMKEKGDIPEGYSVSREKKERFSLILESASTNQTSMYLCASKRNTIYFGEGSWLTVV.

This clone has more than one count but fewer than ten. At the DNA level, this CDR3 is encoded by other sequences in the same sample as well. This chain uses TRBV6-5 with TRBJ2-3, with TRBD2 matching 9 bases. Germline CDR1 MNHEY, CDR2 SVGAGI. Unmatched junction bases numbered 5, after V lost 4 bases and J lost 6 bases. There are 14 residues in the CDR3. CDR3 residues: CASSLGLAGDTQYF. The CDR3 DNA sequence: TGTGCCAGCAGTTTAGGGCTAGCGGGGGATACGCAGTATTTT.

This clone appeared a few times. The chain combines TRBV11-2 with TRBJ1-2; D unclear. V was shortened by 2 bases and J by 8 bases, with 12 bases between the two germline ends. The CDR3 loop spans 13 amino acids. From germline, CDR1 is SGHAT and CDR2 FQNNGV. CDR3 in amino acids: CASSLMVEGGYTF. The CDR3 DNA reads as TGTGCCAGCAGCTTAATGGTGGAGGGCGGCTACACCTTC.

This clone turned up a few times. The chain joins TRBV5-6 to TRBJ1-5, with unresolved D. This CDR3 spans 13 amino acids. Deletions cut 4 bases from V and 5 bases from J, with 10 bases between. The germline V gene has CDR1 SGHDT and CDR2 YYEEEE. The CDR3 DNA follows: TGTGCCAGCAGCCCGACACCAGATCAGCCCCAGCATTTT. Translated: CASSPTPDQPQHF.

The rearrangement links TRBV28 to TRBJ2-1; 8 nucleotides line up with TRBD2. Trimming took 1 base from V and 4 from J; bases not matched to a gene: 6. The length of the CDR3 is 16 residues. Germline V gives CDR1 MDHEN, CDR2 SYDVKM. The DNA of the CDR3 is TGTGCCAGCAGTTTATCGAGTAGCGGGACTTACAATGAGCAGTTCTTC. Its translation is CASSLSSSGTYNEQFF. Looking up the rest from reference TRBV28 and TRBJ2-1 gives the full variable domain: DVKVTQSSRYLVKRTGEKVFLECVQDMDHENMFWYRQDPGLGLRLIYFSYDVKMKEKGDIPEGYSVSREKKERFSLILESASTNQTSMYLCASSLSSSGTYNEQFFGPGTRLTVL.

CDR3 sequence: CASSPLGQGNYGYTF. Here the CDR3 DNA reads TGTGCCAGCTCACCCCTGGGGCAGGGGAACTATGGCTACACCTTC. This sequence joins TRBV18 and TRBJ1-2, with D possibly being TRBD1 (6 bases). Trimming shortened V by 3 bases and J by 2 bases, and 13 bases separated the two germline ends. Germline-derived CDR1 and CDR2 are KGHSH and LQKENI. The CDR3 contains 15 residues.

This clone was seen a few times. At the DNA level, this CDR3 is encoded by other sequences in the same sample as well. J is TRBJ2-1 and V is TRBV7-3, with 8 bases that match TRBD2. Germline values: CDR1 SGHTA, CDR2 FQGTGA. Trimming removed 1 base from V and 1 base from J; junction bases left unmatched: 3. This CDR3 spans 16 amino acids. The CDR3: CASSLNPGGSYNEQFF. CDR3 sequence (DNA): TGTGCCAGCAGCTTAAATCCGGGAGGGTCCTACAATGAGCAGTTCTTC.

This clone has only a few counts. V and J are TRBV28 and TRBJ1-4, with D tentatively TRBD1 (6 bases). The germline CDR1 and CDR2 sequences are MDHEN and SYDVKM. The CDR3 length is 10 residues. The V gene lost 8 bases and the J gene lost 11 bases, with 9 bases spanning the gap. The CDR3 spells CASGRGKLFF. The CDR3 bases are TGTGCCAGCGGAAGGGGGAAACTGTTTTTT. Filled out from reference TRBV28 and TRBJ1-4, the complete variable domain reads DVKVTQSSRYLVKRTGEKVFLECVQDMDHENMFWYRQDPGLGLRLIYFSYDVKMKEKGDIPEGYSVSREKKERFSLILESASTNQTSMYLCASGRGKLFFGSGTQLSVL.

The chain has TRBV2 and TRBJ2-7; D remains ambiguous. The ends were cut back, 5 bases at V and 3 bases at J, with 8 bases in the middle. The CDR3 loop spans 12 amino acids. The germline CDR1 and CDR2 sequences are SNHLY and FYNNEI. Here the CDR3 reads CASSSYGYEQYF. The CDR3 DNA sequence: TGTGCCAGCAGTTCCTATGGCTACGAGCAGTACTTC.

This clone was counted only a few times. The J gene is TRBJ1-6, the V gene TRBV4-3; TRBD1 agrees at 7 bases. Germline values: CDR1 LGHNA, CDR2 YSLEER. The CDR3 runs 11 residues. Germline trimming cut 10 bases from V and 9 bases from J; bases unmatched to any gene: 3. The CDR3 region has the DNA TGCGCCACAGGGGGGAGTTCACCCCTCCACTTT. Its translation is CATGGSSPLHF.

With regard to this clone: This sample also contains other DNA sequences that code for the same CDR3. This chain connects TRBV6-5 to TRBJ1-2, with D possibly being TRBD1 (6 bases). CDR3 length equals 15 residues. Trimming removed 4 bases at V and 0 bases at J, with 12 bases between. Germline values: CDR1 MNHEY, CDR2 SVGAGI. CDR3 amino acids: CASSSGQLANYGYTF. In DNA, the CDR3 is TGTGCCAGCAGTTCCGGACAGCTAGCTAACTATGGCTACACCTTC.

This clone has a handful of counts. The chain couples TRBV7-7 to TRBJ1-6; 8 positions match TRBD1. V shed 5 bases and J 7 bases; nucleotides not matched to a gene: 10. Germline V CDR1 and CDR2: SSHAT, FNYEAQ (reference sequence). This CDR3 is 16 amino acids long. CDR3 nucleotides: TGTGCCAGCAGCACCAAGGACAGGGCCGGCAATTCACCCCTCCACTTT. The encoded protein is CASSTKDRAGNSPLHF.

The V gene is TRBV4-2, the J gene TRBJ2-1; D might be TRBD2 (6 bases). Per germline, CDR1 LGHNA and CDR2 YNFKEQ. Trimming took off 1 base at V and 4 bases at J, with 20 bases between the two ends. The CDR3 consists of 18 residues. The chain's CDR3 is CASSQGISGRGSYNEQFF. The CDR3 region has the DNA TGTGCCAGCAGCCAAGGGATAAGCGGGCGAGGATCTTACAATGAGCAGTTCTTC.

This chain connects TRBV4-3 to TRBJ2-3, with D possibly TRBD1 on 6 matching bases. CDR1 LGHNA and CDR2 YSLEER come from the germline V gene. This CDR3 spans 18 amino acids. With 7 bases removed from V and 0 bases from J, the gap between germline ends came to 23 bases. This CDR3 reads CASTPRVPQGSSTDTQYF. The DNA of the CDR3 is TGCGCCAGCACGCCAAGGGTCCCGCAGGGGTCTAGCACAGATACGCAGTATTTT.

The chain recombines TRBV27 with TRBJ1-2, with TRBD1 matching 8 bases. The V segment lost 2 bases and the J segment 7 bases; nucleotides outside the gene matches: 6. This CDR3 spans 14 amino acids. CDR1 is MNHEY and CDR2 is SMNVEV in the germline V gene (reference sequence). Here the CDR3 reads CASSLGQGASGYTF. In DNA form, the CDR3 reads TGTGCCAGCAGTTTAGGCCAGGGGGCCAGTGGCTACACCTTC.

The chain couples TRBV7-6 to TRBJ1-6; the match to TRBD1 covers 9 bases. Germline CDR1 SGHVS, CDR2 FNYEAQ. The CDR3 has 15 amino acids. V gave up 4 bases and J gave up 10 bases; unmatched junction bases: 8. CDR3 nucleotide sequence: TGTGCCAGCAGCTCGTCCGGGACAGGGAAATCACCCCTCCACTTT. This encodes CASSSSGTGKSPLHF. The whole variable domain, remainder taken from reference TRBV7-6 and TRBJ1-6, is GAGVSQSPRYKVTKRGQDVALRCDPISGHVSLYWYRQALGQGPEFLTYFNYEAQQDKSGLPNDRFSAERPEGSISTLTIQRTEQRDSAMYRCASSSSGTGKSPLHFGNGTRLTVT.